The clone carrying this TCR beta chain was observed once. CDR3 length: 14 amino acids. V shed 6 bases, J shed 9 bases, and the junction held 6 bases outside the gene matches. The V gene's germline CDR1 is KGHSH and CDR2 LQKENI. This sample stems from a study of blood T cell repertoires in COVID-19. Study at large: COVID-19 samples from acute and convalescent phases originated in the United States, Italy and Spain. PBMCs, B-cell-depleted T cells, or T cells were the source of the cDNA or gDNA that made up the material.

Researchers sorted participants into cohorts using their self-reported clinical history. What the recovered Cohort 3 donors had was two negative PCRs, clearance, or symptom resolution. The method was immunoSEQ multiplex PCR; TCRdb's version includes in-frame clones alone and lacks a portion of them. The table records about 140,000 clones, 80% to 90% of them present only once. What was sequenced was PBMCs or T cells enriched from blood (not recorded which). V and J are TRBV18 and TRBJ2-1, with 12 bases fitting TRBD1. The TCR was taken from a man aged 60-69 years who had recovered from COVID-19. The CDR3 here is CASSSGQGAIEQFF. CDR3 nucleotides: TGTGCCAGCTCTTCGGGACAGGGGGCTATTGAGCAGTTCTTC.